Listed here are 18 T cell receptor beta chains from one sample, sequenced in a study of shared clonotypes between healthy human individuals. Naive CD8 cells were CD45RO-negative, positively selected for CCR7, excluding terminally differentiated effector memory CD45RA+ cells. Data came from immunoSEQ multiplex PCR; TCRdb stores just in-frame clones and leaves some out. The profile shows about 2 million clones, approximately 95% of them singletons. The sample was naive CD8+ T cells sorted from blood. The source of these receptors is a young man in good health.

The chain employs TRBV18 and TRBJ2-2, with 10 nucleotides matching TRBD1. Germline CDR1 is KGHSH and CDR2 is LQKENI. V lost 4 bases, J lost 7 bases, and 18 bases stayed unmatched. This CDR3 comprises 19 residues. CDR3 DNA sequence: TGTGCCAGCTCACTTTCCGGGACAGGGGCGAAGTCCGATGACGGGGAGCTGTTTTTT. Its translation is CASSLSGTGAKSDDGELFF. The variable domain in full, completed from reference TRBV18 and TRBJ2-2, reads NAGVMQNPRHLVRRRGQEARLRCSPMKGHSHVYWYRQLPEEGLKFMVYLQKENIIDESGMPKERFSAEFPKEGPSILRIQQVVRGDSAAYFCASSLSGTGAKSDDGELFFGEGSRLTVL.

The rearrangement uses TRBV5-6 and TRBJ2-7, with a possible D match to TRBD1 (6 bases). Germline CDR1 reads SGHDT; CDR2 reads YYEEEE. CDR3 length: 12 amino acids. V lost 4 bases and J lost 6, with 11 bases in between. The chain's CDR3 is CASSQQGGEQYF. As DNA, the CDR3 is TGTGCCAGCAGCCAACAGGGCGGCGAGCAGTACTTC.

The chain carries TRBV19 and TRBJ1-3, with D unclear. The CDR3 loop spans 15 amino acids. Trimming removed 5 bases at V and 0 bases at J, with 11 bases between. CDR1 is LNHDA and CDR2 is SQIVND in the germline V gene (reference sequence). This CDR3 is CASSLTALSGNTIYF. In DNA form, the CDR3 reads TGTGCCAGTAGTTTGACGGCCCTCTCTGGAAACACCATATATTTT.

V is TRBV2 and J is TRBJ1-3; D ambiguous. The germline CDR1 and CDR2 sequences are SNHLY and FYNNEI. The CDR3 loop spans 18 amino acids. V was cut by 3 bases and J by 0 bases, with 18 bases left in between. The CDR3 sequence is CASSDGPVFGYSGNTIYF. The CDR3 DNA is TGTGCCAGCAGTGACGGCCCGGTGTTCGGATACTCTGGAAACACCATATATTTT.

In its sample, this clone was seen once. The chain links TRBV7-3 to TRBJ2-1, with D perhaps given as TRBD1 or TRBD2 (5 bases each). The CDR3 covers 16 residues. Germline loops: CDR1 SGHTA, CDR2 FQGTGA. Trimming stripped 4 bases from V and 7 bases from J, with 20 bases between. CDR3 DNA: TGTGCCAGCAGCTCCGGAGGAGAGGGAAGGGGTAATGAGCAGTTCTTC. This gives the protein CASSSGGEGRGNEQFF.

DNA for the CDR3: TGCGCCAGCAGGAGGACAAACCTTGAGCAGTTCTTC. Protein product: CASRRTNLEQFF. The chain uses TRBV10-2 and TRBJ2-1, with a weak D call TRBD1 (5 bases). The germline gives CDR1 WSHSY, CDR2 SAAADI. V gave up 6 bases and J gave up 9 bases, with 12 bases separating them. There are 12 residues in the CDR3.

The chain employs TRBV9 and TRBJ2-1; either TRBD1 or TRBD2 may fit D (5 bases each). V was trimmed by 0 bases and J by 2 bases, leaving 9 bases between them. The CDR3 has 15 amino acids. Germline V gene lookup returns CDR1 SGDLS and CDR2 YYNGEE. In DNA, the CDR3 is TGTGCCAGCAGCGTAGCTTGGGGGACCTACAATGAGCAGTTCTTC. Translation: CASSVAWGTYNEQFF.

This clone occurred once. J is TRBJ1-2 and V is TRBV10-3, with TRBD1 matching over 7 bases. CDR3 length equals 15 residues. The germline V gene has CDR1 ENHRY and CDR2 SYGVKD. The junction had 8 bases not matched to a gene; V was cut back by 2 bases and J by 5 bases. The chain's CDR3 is CAISEPRGGRYGYTF. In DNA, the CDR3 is TGTGCCATCAGTGAGCCCAGGGGGGGCCGTTATGGCTACACCTTC.

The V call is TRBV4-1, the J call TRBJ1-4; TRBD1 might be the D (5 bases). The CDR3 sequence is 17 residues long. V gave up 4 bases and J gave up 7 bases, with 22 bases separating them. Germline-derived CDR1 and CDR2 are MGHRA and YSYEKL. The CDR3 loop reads CASSLIFPGEGREKLFF. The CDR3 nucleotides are TGCGCCAGCAGCCTCATCTTTCCGGGGGAGGGTCGTGAAAAACTGTTTTTT.

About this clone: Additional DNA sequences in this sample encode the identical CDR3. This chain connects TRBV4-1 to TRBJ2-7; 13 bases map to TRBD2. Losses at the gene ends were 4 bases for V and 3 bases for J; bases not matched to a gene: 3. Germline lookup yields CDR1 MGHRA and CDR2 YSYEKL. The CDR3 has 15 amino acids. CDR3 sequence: CASSPGLAGDYEQYF. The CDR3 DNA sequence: TGCGCCAGCAGCCCCGGACTAGCGGGAGACTACGAGCAGTACTTC.

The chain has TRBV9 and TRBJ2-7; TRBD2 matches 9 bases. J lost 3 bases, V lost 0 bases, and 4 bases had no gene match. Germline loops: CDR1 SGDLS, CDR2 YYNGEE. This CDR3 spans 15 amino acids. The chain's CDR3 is CASSVGASGDYEQYF. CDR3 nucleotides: TGTGCCAGCAGCGTAGGGGCTAGCGGGGACTACGAGCAGTACTTC.

CDR3 nucleotide sequence: TGTGCCAGCAGCCCCACCCAGATTACAGCCCGCACAGATACGCAGTATTTT. Its translation is CASSPTQITARTDTQYF. J is TRBJ2-3 and V is TRBV7-9; D call uncertain. CDR3 length: 17 amino acids. The V end lost 5 bases, the J end lost 1 base, and 19 bases lay between the germline ends. Germline-derived CDR1 and CDR2 are SEHNR and FQNEAQ (reference sequence).

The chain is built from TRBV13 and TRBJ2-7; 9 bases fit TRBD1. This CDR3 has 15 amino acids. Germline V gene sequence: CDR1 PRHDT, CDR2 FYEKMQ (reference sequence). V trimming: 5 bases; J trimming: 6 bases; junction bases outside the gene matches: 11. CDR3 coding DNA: TGTGCCAGCAGCATGCCGGGACAGGGATTTCTCGAGCAGTACTTC. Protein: CASSMPGQGFLEQYF.

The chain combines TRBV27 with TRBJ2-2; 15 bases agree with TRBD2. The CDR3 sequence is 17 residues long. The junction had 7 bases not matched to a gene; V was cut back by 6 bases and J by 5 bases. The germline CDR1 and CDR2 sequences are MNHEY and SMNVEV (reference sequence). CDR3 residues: CASSPGLAGGRTGELFF. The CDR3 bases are TGTGCCAGCAGCCCCGGACTAGCGGGAGGGAGGACCGGGGAGCTGTTTTTT.

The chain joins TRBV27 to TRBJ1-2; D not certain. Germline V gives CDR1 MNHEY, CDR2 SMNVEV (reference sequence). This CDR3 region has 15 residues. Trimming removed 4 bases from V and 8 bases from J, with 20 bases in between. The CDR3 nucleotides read TGTGCCAGCAGTTCCTCACCCGGCTCACCGGGGGGCTACACCTTC. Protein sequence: CASSSSPGSPGGYTF.

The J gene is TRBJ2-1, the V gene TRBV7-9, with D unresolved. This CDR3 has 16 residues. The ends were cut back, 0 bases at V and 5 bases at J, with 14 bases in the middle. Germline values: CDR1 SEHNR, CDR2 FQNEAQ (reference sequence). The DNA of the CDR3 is TGTGCCAGCAGCTTAGCAACTGCCGCTATACACAATGAGCAGTTCTTC. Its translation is CASSLATAAIHNEQFF.

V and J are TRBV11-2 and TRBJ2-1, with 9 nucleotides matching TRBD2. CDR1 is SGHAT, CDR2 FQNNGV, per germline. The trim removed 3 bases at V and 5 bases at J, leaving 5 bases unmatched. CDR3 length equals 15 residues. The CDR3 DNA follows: TGTGCCAGCAGCTTTGGGCGGGAGGGGAACAATGAGCAGTTCTTC. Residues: CASSFGREGNNEQFF.

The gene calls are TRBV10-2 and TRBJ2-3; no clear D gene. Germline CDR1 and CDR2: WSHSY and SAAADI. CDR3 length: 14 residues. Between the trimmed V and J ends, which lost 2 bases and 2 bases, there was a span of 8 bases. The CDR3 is CASSEEVPTDTQYF. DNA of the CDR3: TGCGCCAGCAGTGAGGAGGTTCCCACAGATACGCAGTATTTT.